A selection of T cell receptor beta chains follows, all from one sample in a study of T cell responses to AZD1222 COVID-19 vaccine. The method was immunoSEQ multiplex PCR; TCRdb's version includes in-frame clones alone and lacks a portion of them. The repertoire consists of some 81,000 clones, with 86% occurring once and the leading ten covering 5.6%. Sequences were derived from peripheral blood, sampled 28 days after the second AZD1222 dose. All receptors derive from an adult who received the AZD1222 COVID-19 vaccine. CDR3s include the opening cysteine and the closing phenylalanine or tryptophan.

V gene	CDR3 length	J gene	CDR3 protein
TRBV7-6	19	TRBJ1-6	CASSLASRQGGSMDSPLHF
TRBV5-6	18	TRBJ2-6	CASSFPPGTYSGANVLTF
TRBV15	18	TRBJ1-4	CATSAREQGAGHNEKLFF
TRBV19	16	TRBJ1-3	CASTPTAILAGNTIYF
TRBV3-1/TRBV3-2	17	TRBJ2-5	CASSATSGGMLLETQYF
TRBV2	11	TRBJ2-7	CASNPGYEQYF
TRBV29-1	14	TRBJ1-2	CSVEDGGLHYGYTF
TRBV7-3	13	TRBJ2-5	CASGRGSGETQYF
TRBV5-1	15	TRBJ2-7	CASSPRGRETYEQYF
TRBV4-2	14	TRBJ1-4	CASSQDNRGKKLFF
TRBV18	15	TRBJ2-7	CASSPKQVSSYEQYF
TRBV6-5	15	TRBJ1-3	CASSNALISGNTIYF
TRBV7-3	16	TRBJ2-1	CASSPQGTSSYNEQFF
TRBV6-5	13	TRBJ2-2	CASNFLFNGELFF
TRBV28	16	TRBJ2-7	CASRGIIRDRVSEQYF
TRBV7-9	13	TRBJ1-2	CASSSGSLGGYTF
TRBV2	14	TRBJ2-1	CASGGGTGWGEQFF
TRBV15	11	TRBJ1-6	CATGFRSPLHF
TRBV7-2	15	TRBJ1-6	CASSLVRAGNSPLHF
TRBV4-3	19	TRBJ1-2	CASSPHLGQGASETYGYTF
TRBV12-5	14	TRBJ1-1	CASGSGQMGTEAFF
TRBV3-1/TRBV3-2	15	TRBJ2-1	CASSQLGTGSNEQFF